The next 14 T cell receptor beta chains were all read from a single sample in a study of T cell responses to AZD1222 COVID-19 vaccine (dated by TCRdb to the early 2020s). The receptor library was made with the immunoSEQ multiplex PCR assay. The source is immuneACCESS, and TCRdb retained only in-frame sequences with V and J called. Part of the clones is not carried over; for the studies checked, unresolved V genes explain less than half of this, and the remainder is unexplained. The table for this sample lists under 140,000 clones; roughly 90% of them were counted only once. Clones ranked in the top ten supply about 15% of the sample. The time point tag for this specimen amounts to: about 28 days (+/-7) after the second vaccine dose. The starting material was peripheral blood, obtained 28 days after the second AZD1222 dose. The source is an adult who received the AZD1222 COVID-19 vaccine.

This chain joins TRBV6-5 and TRBJ1-1; 10 bases are a match to TRBD1. Losses at the gene ends were 6 bases for V and 3 bases for J; bases not matched to a gene: 4. The CDR3 consists of 14 residues. Germline values: CDR1 MNHEY, CDR2 SVGAGI. CDR3 bases: TGTGCCAGCAGGGGGGACAGGGGCTACACTGAAGCTTTCTTT. Translation gives CASRGDRGYTEAFF.

The chain combines TRBV5-1 with TRBJ2-7; D possibly corresponds to TRBD1 (5 bases). The CDR3 length is 15 residues. Per germline, CDR1 SGHRS and CDR2 YFSETQ. Trimming took 0 bases from V and 3 from J, leaving 13 bases between them. CDR3 nucleotide sequence: TGCGCCAGCAGCTTGGAGGGGTCCCTTATCTACGAGCAGTACTTC. Encoded protein: CASSLEGSLIYEQYF.

The chain carries TRBV5-1 and TRBJ2-7, with 12 nucleotides matching TRBD2. Trimming removed 2 bases from V and 3 bases from J; junction bases left unmatched: 3. The CDR3 is 15 residues long. Germline V gives CDR1 SGHRS, CDR2 YFSETQ. CDR3 DNA: TGCGCCAGCAGCTTAGGACTAGCGGGGAACTACGAGCAGTACTTC. Residues: CASSLGLAGNYEQYF.

This clone has only a few counts. The V and J genes are TRBV5-1 and TRBJ2-1, with D uncertain. Germline lookup yields CDR1 SGHRS and CDR2 YFSETQ. This CDR3 is 13 amino acids long. V gave up 4 bases and J gave up 5 bases, with 10 bases separating them. The CDR3 here is CASSIPDHNEQFF. The CDR3, as DNA: TGCGCCAGCAGCATTCCGGACCACAATGAGCAGTTCTTC.

The rearrangement links TRBV13 to TRBJ1-6; no reliable D call. The length of the CDR3 is 17 residues. Trimming removed 4 bases at V and 3 bases at J, with 16 bases between. Germline V gene sequence: CDR1 PRHDT, CDR2 FYEKMQ (reference sequence). CDR3 sequence: CASSSGGNTNYNSPLHF. The DNA for the CDR3 is TGTGCCAGCAGCTCGGGAGGCAACACCAACTATAATTCACCCCTCCACTTT.

The rearrangement links TRBV6-1 to TRBJ1-2; D unresolved. Germline values: CDR1 MNHNS, CDR2 SASEGT. The CDR3 runs 14 residues. The ends were cut back, 3 bases at V and 4 bases at J, with 12 bases in the middle. CDR3 residues: CASSEIGRPYGYTF. The DNA for the CDR3 is TGTGCCAGCAGTGAGATAGGACGGCCCTATGGCTACACCTTC.

This chain's CDR3 is CASSQEYGYTF. The CDR3 nucleotides are TGTGCCAGCAGCCAGGAATATGGCTACACCTTC. The J gene is TRBJ1-2, the V gene TRBV3-1 (or the pseudogene TRBV3-2); no clear D. The V gene lost 3 bases and the J gene lost 5 bases, with 4 bases spanning the gap. The CDR3 has 11 residues. Germline CDR1 is LGHDT and CDR2 is YNNKEL (reference sequence).

The chain carries TRBV20-1 and TRBJ1-6, with D maybe TRBD1 (6 bases). V was cut by 3 bases and J by 2 bases, with 11 bases left in between. Germline CDR1 is DFQATT and CDR2 is SNEGSKA (reference sequence). CDR3 length: 15 amino acids. CDR3 DNA sequence: TGCAGTGCTAGTCAGGGGTGGACCTATAATTCACCCCTCCACTTT. Its translation is CSASQGWTYNSPLHF.

The CDR3 loop is CAISEGRELDQPQHF. CDR3 DNA: TGTGCCATCAGTGAGGGGAGAGAACTAGATCAGCCCCAGCATTTT. V usage is TRBV10-3 and J usage is TRBJ1-5; no definite D call. This CDR3 contains 15 residues. Per germline, CDR1 ENHRY and CDR2 SYGVKD. V was pared by 2 bases and J by 5 bases, with 13 bases between.

This chain connects TRBV10-2 to TRBJ2-7, with TRBD1 as a possible D gene (6 bases). This CDR3 has 16 amino acids. With 0 bases removed from V and 3 bases from J, the gap between germline ends came to 15 bases. The germline CDR1 and CDR2 sequences are WSHSY and SAAADI. Written as DNA, the CDR3 is TGCGCCAGCAGTGAGTCGAGAAATCGCAGGGGCTACGAGCAGTACTTC. Its protein is CASSESRNRRGYEQYF.

The sample holds a few counts of this clone. DNA of the CDR3: TGTGCCAGCAGTTCATCGGGGGGTCTCCTAGGGAATGAGCAGTTCTTC. It encodes CASSSSGGLLGNEQFF. The chain employs TRBV27 and TRBJ2-1; TRBD2 matches at 7 bases. CDR1 MNHEY and CDR2 SMNVEV come from the germline V gene (reference sequence). The CDR3 length is 16 residues. V lost 4 bases to trimming and J lost 7 bases; unmatched junction nucleotides: 13.

The V call is TRBV28, the J call TRBJ2-7; 13 bases align to TRBD2. The CDR3 totals 19 residues. CDR1 and CDR2 (germline): MDHEN, SYDVKM. Trimming took 4 bases from V and 5 from J; bases not matched to a gene: 17. CDR3 sequence (DNA): TGTGCCAGCAGTTCCTTCGGGACTAGCGGGACCCCAATATCTCACGAGCAGTACTTC. This encodes CASSSFGTSGTPISHEQYF.

In DNA form, the CDR3 reads TGTGCCAGCACTACCCCTGCCCGGGACGAGCAGTTCTTC. Its translation is CASTTPARDEQFF. The rearrangement joins TRBV28 to TRBJ2-1; D might be TRBD1 or TRBD2, each matching 5 bases. Trimming removed 7 bases at V and 10 bases at J, with 17 bases between. CDR1 and CDR2 (germline): MDHEN, SYDVKM. CDR3 size: 13 residues.

By share, this clone counts as medium-sized. The chain uses TRBV10-3 and TRBJ2-3; the D is unclear. CDR3 length: 13 amino acids. In germline, CDR1 is ENHRY, CDR2 SYGVKD. Deletions cut 6 bases from V and 2 bases from J, with 9 bases between. The CDR3 is CAISSLNTDTQYF. The CDR3, as DNA: TGTGCCATCAGCTCACTAAACACAGATACGCAGTATTTT.